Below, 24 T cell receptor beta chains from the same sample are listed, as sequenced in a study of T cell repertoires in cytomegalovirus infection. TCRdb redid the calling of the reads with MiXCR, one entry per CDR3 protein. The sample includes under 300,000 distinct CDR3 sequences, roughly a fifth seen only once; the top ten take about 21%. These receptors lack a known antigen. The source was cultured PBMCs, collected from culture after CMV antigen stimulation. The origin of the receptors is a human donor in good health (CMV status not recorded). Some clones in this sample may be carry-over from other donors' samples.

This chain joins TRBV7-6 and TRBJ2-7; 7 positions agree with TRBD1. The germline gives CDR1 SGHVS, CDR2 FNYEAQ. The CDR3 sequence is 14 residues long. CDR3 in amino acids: CASSGTVRSYEQYV. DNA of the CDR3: TGTGCTAGCAGTGGGACAGTTAGGTCCTACGAGCAGTACGTC.

For the CDR3, the DNA is TGTGCCACCAGTGAACAGGGAAGATCCTACAATGAGCAGTTCTTC. This gives the protein CATSEQGRSYNEQFF. The chain carries TRBV24-1 and TRBJ2-1; a possible D gene is TRBD1 (6 bases). CDR1 and CDR2 from the germline V gene are KGHDR and SFDVKD. Trimming pared 4 bases from V and 1 base from J, leaving 10 bases between. The CDR3 is made up of 15 amino acids.

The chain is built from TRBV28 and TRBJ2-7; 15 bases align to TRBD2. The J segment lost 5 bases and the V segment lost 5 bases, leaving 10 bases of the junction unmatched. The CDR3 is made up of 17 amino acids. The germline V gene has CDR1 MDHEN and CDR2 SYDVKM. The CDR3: CASSPADGTSGRNEQYF. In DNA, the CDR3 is TGTGCCAGCAGTCCAGCGGACGGGACTAGCGGGAGGAACGAGCAGTACTTC.

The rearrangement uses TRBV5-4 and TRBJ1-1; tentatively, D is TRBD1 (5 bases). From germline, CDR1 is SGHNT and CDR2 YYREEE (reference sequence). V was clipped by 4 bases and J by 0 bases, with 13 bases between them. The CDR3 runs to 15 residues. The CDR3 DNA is TGTGCCAGCAGCACTAGACAGTTTTTGAACACTGAAGCTTTCTTT. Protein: CASSTRQFLNTEAFF.

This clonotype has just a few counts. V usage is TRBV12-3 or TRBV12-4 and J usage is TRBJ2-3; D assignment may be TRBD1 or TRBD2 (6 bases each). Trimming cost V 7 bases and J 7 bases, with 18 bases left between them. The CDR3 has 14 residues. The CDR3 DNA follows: TGTGCCAGCACCTCCCTCGTGGGGGGCAATACGCAGTATTTT. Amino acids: CASTSLVGGNTQYF.

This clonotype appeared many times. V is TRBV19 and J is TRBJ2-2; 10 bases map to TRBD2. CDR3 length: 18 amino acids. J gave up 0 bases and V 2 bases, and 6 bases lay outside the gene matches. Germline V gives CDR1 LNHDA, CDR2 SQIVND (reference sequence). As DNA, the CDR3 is TGTGCCAGTAGTATACTAGCGGGGGTACTTACGAACACCGGGGAGCTGTTTTTT. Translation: CASSILAGVLTNTGELFF.

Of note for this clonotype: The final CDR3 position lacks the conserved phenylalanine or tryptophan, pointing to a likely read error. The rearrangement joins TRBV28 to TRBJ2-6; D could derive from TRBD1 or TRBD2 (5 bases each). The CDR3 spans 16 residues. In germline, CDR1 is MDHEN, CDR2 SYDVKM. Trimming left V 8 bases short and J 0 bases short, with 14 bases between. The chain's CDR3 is CASGSGASSGANVLTI. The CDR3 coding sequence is TGTGCCAGCGGATCCGGGGCGAGCTCTGGGGCCAACGTCCTGACTATC.

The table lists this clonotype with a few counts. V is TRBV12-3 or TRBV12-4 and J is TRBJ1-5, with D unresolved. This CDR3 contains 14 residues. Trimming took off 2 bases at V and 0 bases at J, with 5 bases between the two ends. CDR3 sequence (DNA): TGTGCCAGCAGTTTATCCTATAGCAATCAGCCCCAGCATTTT. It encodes CASSLSYSNQPQHF.

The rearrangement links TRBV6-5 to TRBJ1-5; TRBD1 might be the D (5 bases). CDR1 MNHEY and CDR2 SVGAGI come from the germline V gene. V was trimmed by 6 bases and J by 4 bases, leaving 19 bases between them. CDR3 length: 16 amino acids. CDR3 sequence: CASSSTPGRTNQPQHF. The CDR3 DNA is TGTGCCAGCAGCTCGACGCCGGGACGGACAAATCAGCCCCAGCATTTT.

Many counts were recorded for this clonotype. The CDR3 spells CASSLSAYGEQYF. Here the CDR3 DNA reads TGTGCCAGCAGCTTGAGTGCTTACGGCGAGCAGTACTTC. This chain uses TRBV7-2 with TRBJ2-7; D uncertain. V lost 3 bases and J lost 6, with 12 bases in between. CDR1 SGHTA and CDR2 FQGNSA come from the germline V gene. The CDR3 is 13 amino acids.

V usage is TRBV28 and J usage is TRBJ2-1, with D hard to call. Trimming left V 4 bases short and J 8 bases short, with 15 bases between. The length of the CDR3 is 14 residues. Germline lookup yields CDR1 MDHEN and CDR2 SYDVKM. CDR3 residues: CASSYGSHQYEQFF. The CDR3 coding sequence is TGTGCCAGCAGTTACGGTTCGCACCAATATGAGCAGTTCTTC.

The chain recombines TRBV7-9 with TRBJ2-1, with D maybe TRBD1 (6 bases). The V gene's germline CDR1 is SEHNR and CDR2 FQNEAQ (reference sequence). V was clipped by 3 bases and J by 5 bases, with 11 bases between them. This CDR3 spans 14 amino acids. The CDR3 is CASSFRGWDNEQFF. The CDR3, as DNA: TGTGCCAGCAGCTTTAGGGGGTGGGACAATGAGCAGTTCTTC.

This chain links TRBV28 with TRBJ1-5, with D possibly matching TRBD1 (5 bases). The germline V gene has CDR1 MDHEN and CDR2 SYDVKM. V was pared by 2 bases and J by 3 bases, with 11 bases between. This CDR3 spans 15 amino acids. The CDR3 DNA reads TGTGCCAGCAGTTTAAGGGGAATTAACAATCAGCCCCAGCATTTT. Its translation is CASSLRGINNQPQHF. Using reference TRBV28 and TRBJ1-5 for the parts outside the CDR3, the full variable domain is DVKVTQSSRYLVKRTGEKVFLECVQDMDHENMFWYRQDPGLGLRLIYFSYDVKMKEKGDIPEGYSVSREKKERFSLILESASTNQTSMYLCASSLRGINNQPQHFGDGTRLSIL.

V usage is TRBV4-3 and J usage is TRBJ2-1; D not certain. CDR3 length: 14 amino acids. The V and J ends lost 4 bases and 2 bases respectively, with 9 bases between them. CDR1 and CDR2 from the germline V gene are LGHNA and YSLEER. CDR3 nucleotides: TGCGCCAGCAGCCGACGCCAGGCCTACAATGAGCAGTTCTTC. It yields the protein CASSRRQAYNEQFF.

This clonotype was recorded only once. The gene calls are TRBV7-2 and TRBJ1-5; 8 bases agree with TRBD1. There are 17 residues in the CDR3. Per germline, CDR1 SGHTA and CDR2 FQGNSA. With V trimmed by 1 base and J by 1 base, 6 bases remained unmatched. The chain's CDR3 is CASSLGAGGGSNQPQHF. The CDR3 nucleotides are TGTGCCAGCAGCTTAGGGGCAGGGGGCGGCAGCAATCAGCCCCAGCATTTT. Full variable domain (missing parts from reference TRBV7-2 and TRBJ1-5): GAGVSQSPSNKVTEKGKDVELRCDPISGHTALYWYRQSLGQGLEFLIYFQGNSAPDKSGLPSDRFSAERTGGSVSTLTIQRTQQEDSAVYLCASSLGAGGGSNQPQHFGDGTRLSIL.

The CDR3, as DNA: TGTGCCACCAGTGGCCTAGCGGGAGGCACAGATACGCAGTATTTT. Encoded protein: CATSGLAGGTDTQYF. This chain uses TRBV24-1 with TRBJ2-3; TRBD2 matches 10 bases. V lost 5 bases, J lost 1 base, and 2 bases stayed unmatched. Germline assignment: CDR1 KGHDR and CDR2 SFDVKD. This CDR3 has 15 amino acids.

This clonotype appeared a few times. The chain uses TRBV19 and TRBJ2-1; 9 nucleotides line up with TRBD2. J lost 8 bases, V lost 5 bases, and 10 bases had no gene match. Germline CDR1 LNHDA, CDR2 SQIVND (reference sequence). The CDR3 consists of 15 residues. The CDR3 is CASSGVGTSIHEQFF. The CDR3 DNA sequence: TGTGCCAGTAGTGGAGTGGGGACTAGCATCCATGAGCAGTTCTTC.

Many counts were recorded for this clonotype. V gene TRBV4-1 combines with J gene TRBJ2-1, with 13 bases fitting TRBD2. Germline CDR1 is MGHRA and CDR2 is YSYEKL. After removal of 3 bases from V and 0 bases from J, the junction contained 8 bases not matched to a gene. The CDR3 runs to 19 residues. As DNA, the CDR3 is TGCGCCAGCAGCCAGAGAGGACTAGCGGGAGAAGACTCCTACAATGAGCAGTTCTTC. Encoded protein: CASSQRGLAGEDSYNEQFF.

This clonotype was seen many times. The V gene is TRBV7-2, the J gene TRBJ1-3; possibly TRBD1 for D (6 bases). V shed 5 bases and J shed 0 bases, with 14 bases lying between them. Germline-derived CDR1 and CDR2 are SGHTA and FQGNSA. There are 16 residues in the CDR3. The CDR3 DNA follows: TGTGCCAGCAGCGCCCATAGGGGGATCTCTGGAAACACCATATATTTT. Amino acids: CASSAHRGISGNTIYF.

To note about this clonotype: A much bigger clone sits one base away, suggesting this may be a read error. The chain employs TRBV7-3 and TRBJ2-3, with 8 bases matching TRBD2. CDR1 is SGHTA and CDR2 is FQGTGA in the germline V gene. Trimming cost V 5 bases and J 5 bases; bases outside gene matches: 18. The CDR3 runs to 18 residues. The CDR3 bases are TGTGCCAGCAGCCCAACGAAGACTAGCGTGAGTTTCTTAGATACGCAGTATTTT. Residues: CASSPTKTSVSFLDTQYF.

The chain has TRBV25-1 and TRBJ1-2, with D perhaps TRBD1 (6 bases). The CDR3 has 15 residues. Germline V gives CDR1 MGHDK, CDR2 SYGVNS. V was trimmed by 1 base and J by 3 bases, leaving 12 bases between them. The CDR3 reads CASSELDPGDYGYTF. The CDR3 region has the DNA TGTGCCAGCAGTGAATTGGATCCAGGGGACTATGGCTACACCTTC.

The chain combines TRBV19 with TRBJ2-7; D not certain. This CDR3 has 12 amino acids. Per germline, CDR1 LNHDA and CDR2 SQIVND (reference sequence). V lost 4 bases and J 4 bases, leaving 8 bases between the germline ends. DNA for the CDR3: TGTGCCAGTAGTAACCCCAGTTACGAGCAGTACTTC. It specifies CASSNPSYEQYF.

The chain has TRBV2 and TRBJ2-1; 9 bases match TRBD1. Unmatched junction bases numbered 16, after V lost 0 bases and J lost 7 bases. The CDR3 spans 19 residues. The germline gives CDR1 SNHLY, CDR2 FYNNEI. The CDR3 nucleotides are TGTGCCAGCAGTGAAGCGGAGGTCGGGACAGGGCATGGGTGGAATGAGCAGTTCTTC. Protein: CASSEAEVGTGHGWNEQFF.

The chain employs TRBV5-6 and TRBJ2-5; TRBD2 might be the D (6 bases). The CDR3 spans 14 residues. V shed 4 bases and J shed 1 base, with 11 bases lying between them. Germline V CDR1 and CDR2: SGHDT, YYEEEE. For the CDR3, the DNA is TGTGCCAGCAGCGTGGGACTCCTCCAAGAGACCCAGTACTTC. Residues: CASSVGLLQETQYF.